The clone carrying this T cell receptor (beta chain) was counted once. How the authors handled the data: Nucleated cell counts were estimated from reference gene primer amplification. The data were produced by immunoSEQ multiplex PCR, yet TCRdb's version contains in-frame clones alone and is incomplete. The DNA was the basis for D and trimming; V, J and clone size are from that table. Among fewer than 250,000 clones, 80% to 90% were seen once, and the ten largest hold 9.5% to 13%. Patients at the Seattle site were enrolled during active infection and followed longitudinally. The sample originates from a study of blood T cell repertoires in COVID-19. Study-level background: Collection of acute and convalescent COVID-19 samples took place in the United States, Italy and Spain. Sources were T cells, B-cell-depleted T cells, or PBMCs; the material itself was cDNA or gDNA.

This CDR3 has 16 residues. Germline V gives CDR1 SGHAT, CDR2 FQNNGV. Trimming took off 3 bases at V and 0 bases at J, with 12 bases between the two ends. The chain couples TRBV11-2 to TRBJ2-1; the D gene is possibly TRBD1 (5 bases). This receptor was taken from a man between 45 and 60 years old with COVID-19, enrolled during active disease. Sample: peripheral blood. As DNA, the CDR3 is TGTGCCAGCAGCTTCAGGGCGACTGCCTCCTACAATGAGCAGTTCTTC. Its protein is CASSFRATASYNEQFF.